This T cell receptor beta chain was recovered during a study of vaccination and CD4 T cells after COVID-19 (dated by TCRdb to between 2020 and 2023). Regarding the research as a whole: Every convalescent patient had a positive nasal swab PCR test for SARS-CoV-2, with mild disease in several patients and severe disease in one. Participants got two doses of the Pfizer-BioNTech BNT162b2 vaccine (n=8) or two doses of the Moderna mRNA-1273 vaccine (n=2). The convalescent cohort comprised six males and four females, including two Hispanic individuals, seven Caucasians, two Asians and one multiracial person. In 10 COVID-19 convalescent patients and a handful of infection-naive healthy vaccine recipients, the spike-specific CD4+ TCR repertoire before mRNA vaccination was compared with the repertoire after mRNA vaccination. Post-COVID blood samples from convalescent patients were collected a median of around 110 days after diagnosis, with a range of 35 to 161 days. Overlapping spike peptide pools from SARS-CoV-2 and from the common cold coronaviruses HCoV-NL63, HCoV-OC43 and HCoV-229E were used as culture stimuli. Post-vaccine blood samples were obtained a median of approximately 70 days after the second vaccine dose, with a range of about 12 to 241 days. In control cultures, a CEFX viral epitope pool was used as positive control, an HIV-1 Nef peptide pool was used as negative control, or no peptide was added.

Per the germline V gene, SGHNT is the CDR1 and YENEEA is the CDR2. The CDR3 starts with the cysteine, ends with the phenylalanine, and has 16 residues. Only CDR3 DNA remains: 48 bases, in frame from the first base. The junction shows trimming of 4 bases on V and 6 bases on J, plus 21 bases between the germline ends. Overall results and qualifications from the work: Of the vaccine-specific clones in convalescent patients, 304 of 307, or nearly all, reacted only to SARS-CoV-2 spike and did not cross-react with common cold coronaviruses. An increase in the median number of SARS-CoV-2-reactive clonotypes from approximately 21 after infection to 35 to 40 after vaccination was observed, but the change was not found to be significant. The number of convalescent patients in the study was relatively small, and the study did not examine early timepoints following natural infection. Among the post-vaccine SARS-CoV-2-reactive clones in convalescent patients, a median 86.3% showed up only after vaccination, which suggests vaccine-specific priming.

This clonotype was seen a single time. Its antigen is unknown. There are no base qualities to consult, and no much larger clone falls within one base. Weak support is all one read offers. The library was made by PCR. TCR sequencing of DNA from cultured CD4+ T cells used the Oncomine TCR Beta short-read assay at the Johns Hopkins FTIC core. The QIAamp micro DNA kit was used to extract genomic DNA from the cultured CD4+ T cells. Oncomine TCR Beta libraries from cultured CD4+ T cells were pooled with unique dual indexes and sequenced on an Illumina iSeq 100. Regarding the original processing steps: Non-productive sequences were filtered out, and CDR3s that did not start with C, did not end with F or W, or were shorter than 7 amino acids were discarded. Antigen-specific clonotypes were identified using the MANAFEST web application through comparison of peptide-stimulated wells with reference and other culture wells. To be called positive, a clone needed an FDR below 0.05, an odds ratio above 5, and a productive frequency above 0.1% in at least two of three replicate wells. A clonotype counted as cross-reactive if it showed significant expansion both in the SARS-CoV-2 spike wells and in at least one common cold coronavirus spike condition. Levenshtein distances (stringdist) and unrooted phylogenetic trees (ape) in R version 3.6.1 were used to assess CDR3 homology. The raw public data were reprocessed by TCRdb itself: fastp quality trimming at Q25, MiXCR clonotype calling, in-frame beta chains only. Here each entry gathers all rows of one CDR3 protein and keeps the most common genes and DNA. The V and J calls reflect TCRdb's pipeline rather than the authors' work. The sample records 20,000 to 25,000 distinct CDR3 sequences, roughly 50% of which are singletons. Clones ranked in the top ten supply around 3% of the sample.

The treatment or condition label, read with the paper, signifies: roughly 10-day PBMC culture with coronavirus spike peptide pools or control peptides (ViraFEST assay). The ViraFEST assay was used in the study, in which antigen-specific T cells were expanded with peptide pools and expanded clonotypes were subsequently identified by TCR sequencing. The convalescent patients' positive SARS-CoV-2 PCR tests fell between March and December 2020, which was before the Alpha, Beta and Delta variants emerged in the United States. Each well held millions of PBMCs cultured in IMDM containing around 5% human AB serum and roughly 10 IU/ml IL-2, with about 9.1 ug/ml peptide pools added. On days 3 and 7, half of the culture medium was replaced with fresh IL-2-containing medium. After approximately 11 days of culture, CD4+ T cells were isolated by negative selection with the EasySep CD4+ T cell isolation kit. PBMCs were separated from whole blood using Ficoll-Paque Plus gradient centrifugation and then either used fresh or cryopreserved at -140C. In general, triplicate wells were set up for every culture condition.

The rearrangement joined TRBV11-3 to TRBJ1-1; too little of a D gene remains to name it. The TCR was taken from a human donor who had recovered from COVID-19. Input material: CD4+ T cells from blood, cultured in vitro. The nucleotide sequence is TGTGCCAGCAGCTCCCTAGATCGGGTTATCGCCCCTGAAGCTTTCTTT. Translated, it gives CASSSLDRVIAPEAFF.